This is a list of T cell receptor beta chains from one sample in a study of beta chain features in type 1 diabetes. The repertoire was sequenced with immunoSEQ multiplex PCR; TCRdb's copy has only in-frame clones and lacks some. The sample lists 55,000 to 80,000 clones, about 48% occurring once. The specimen was central memory CD4+ T cells from blood. Receptors were obtained from a man aged 25 to 40 with type 1 diabetes. CDR3s include the opening cysteine and the closing phenylalanine or tryptophan. D genes are given only for firm matches. Some rows have no size entry. The others give once, few or many, or a class for an expanded clone.

CDR3,DNA,V,J,length,D,size
CASSLAGGAVSDTQYF,TGCGCCAGCAGCTTGGCCGGGGGGGCCGTCTCAGATACGCAGTATTTT,TRBV5-1,TRBJ2-3,16,TRBD2,NA
CASSRGSSSGNTIYF,TGTGCTAGCAGCCGCGGGTCCAGCTCTGGAAACACCATATATTTT,TRBV7-7,TRBJ1-3,15,NA,NA
CASSLAGVANTGELFF,TGCGCCAGCAGCTTGGCCGGGGTAGCGAACACCGGGGAGCTGTTTTTT,TRBV5-1,TRBJ2-2,16,NA,NA
CASSKGTGGDQPQHF,TGTGCCAGCAGTAAAGGGACAGGGGGCGATCAGCCCCAGCATTTT,TRBV6-1,TRBJ1-5,15,TRBD1,few
CASSRGLAGRSDTQYF,TGTGCCAGTAGTAGGGGACTAGCGGGAAGGTCAGATACGCAGTATTTT,TRBV19,TRBJ2-3,16,TRBD2,NA
CASSSDRGYGYTF,TGTGCCAGCAGTTCGGACAGGGGCTATGGCTACACCTTC,TRBV28,TRBJ1-2,13,TRBD1,NA
CASSLEGYRTEAFF,TGTGCCAGCAGCTTAGAGGGGTACAGGACTGAAGCTTTCTTT,TRBV7-9,TRBJ1-1,14,NA,NA
CASSIPIGRTNTEAFF,TGTGCCAGTAGTATACCAATAGGGAGGACGAACACTGAAGCTTTCTTT,TRBV19,TRBJ1-1,16,NA,few
CASSSRRSSGGLLYNEQFF,TGTGCCAGCAGCTCTCGTAGGTCCAGCGGGGGCCTTCTCTACAATGAGCAGTTCTTC,TRBV5-4,TRBJ2-1,19,TRBD2,few
CASSSGTSGGADTQYF,TGCGCCAGCAGCTCGGGGACTAGCGGGGGGGCAGATACGCAGTATTTT,TRBV5-1,TRBJ2-3,16,TRBD2,NA